This T cell receptor (beta chain) was obtained from a study of cytomegalovirus exposure and HLA in healthy donors. Study summary: A subsequent analysis reported that the roughly 120 validation repertoires were produced on the same platform that had also been used for the 600 to 800 first-cohort repertoires.

Clones were sequenced by immunoSEQ multiplex PCR, and TCRdb holds only the in-frame ones, with some missing. The sample carries about 110,000 clones, around 95% recorded once. CDR1 is MNHNS, CDR2 SASEGT, per germline. This CDR3 is 13 amino acids long. The V end lost 3 bases, the J end lost 8 bases, and 10 bases lay between the germline ends. This clonotype was sampled from a woman aged 18-29 years in good health and CMV-seronegative. The chain links TRBV6-1 to TRBJ1-4; no definite D call. The sample consisted of PBMCs. The CDR3 bases are TGTGCCAGCAGTGAGCGTGAGGAAGAAAAACTGTTTTTT. Amino acid sequence: CASSEREEEKLFF.